The rows below give T cell receptor beta chains drawn from one sample of a study of blood T cells in healthy people across ages. One entry per CDR3 protein, called by TCRdb with MiXCR from the 5' RACE reads. The sample has about 770,000 distinct CDR3 sequences, under 45% seen once. Material for sequencing was blood. These TCRs come from a man between 60 and 75 years old in good health. Both conserved end residues are part of each CDR3. The D gene is left open where the match is weak. A row's size may be missing; if present it is once, few, many or a size class.

.	TRBV10-3	TRBD1	TRBJ2-2	TGTGCCATCAGTCTGGGACAGGCGATGGCCGGGGAGCTGTTTTTT	CAISLGQAMAGELFF
.	TRBV6-2/TRBV6-3	TRBD1	TRBJ1-1	TGTGCCAGCCGGCGGACAGGGGCCTACACTGAAGCTTTCTTT	CASRRTGAYTEAFF
.	TRBV20-1	TRBD2	TRBJ2-7	TGCAGTGCTAGACCGATACTAGCGGGCGCCCCAGCCTACGAGCAGTACTTC	CSARPILAGAPAYEQYF
many	TRBV12-3/TRBV12-4	.	TRBJ1-2	TGTGCCAGCACTCCTCGGGACCGAATCTATGGCTACACCTTC	CASTPRDRIYGYTF
.	TRBV20-1	TRBD2	TRBJ2-1	TGCAGTGCTAGGGGCTTTACTAGCGGGGGGCCCAAGGATGAGCAGTTCTTC	CSARGFTSGGPKDEQFF
.	TRBV20-1	.	TRBJ2-1	TGCAGTGATAACCACAGGTCCTCCTACAATGAGCAGTTCTTC	CSDNHRSSYNEQFF
.	TRBV20-1	.	TRBJ1-6	TGCAGTGCTAGTGGAGGGCTGTTGAATTCACCCCTCCACTTT	CSASGGLLNSPLHF
.	TRBV7-2	.	TRBJ2-3	TGTGCCAGCAGCTTAGGATGGGCTAGCACAGATACGCAGTATTTT	CASSLGWASTDTQYF
once	TRBV19	.	TRBJ2-6	TGTGCGAATAACCATCCCGTCCTGACTTTC	CANNHPVLTF
few	TRBV20-1	.	TRBJ2-5	TGCAGTGCTAGAGATCCTCCAGGGACCCAGTACTTC	CSARDPPGTQYF
many	TRBV7-9	TRBD2	TRBJ2-1	TGTGCCAGCAGCTTAGGCCGGGGGGAAAGCAATGAGCAGTTCTTC	CASSLGRGESNEQFF
few	TRBV7-3	.	TRBJ2-1	TGTGCCAGCAGCTTACCCGACAGGAATGAGCAGTTCTTC	CASSLPDRNEQFF
.	TRBV28	.	TRBJ2-7	TGTGCCAGCAGATCAGTCGGGACCGCTGGTTTGTTCGAGCAGTACTTC	CASRSVGTAGLFEQYF
.	TRBV29-1	.	TRBJ1-4	TGCAGCGCCGGGACCTCAGAAAAACTGTTTTTT	CSAGTSEKLFF
.	TRBV20-1	.	TRBJ2-7	TGCAGTGCTAGAGTTGGAGGTAACGAGCAGTACTTC	CSARVGGNEQYF
.	TRBV7-2	.	TRBJ1-1	TGTGCCAGCAGCTTCTTAGGCGGAGTGGACACTGAAGCTTTCTTT	CASSFLGGVDTEAFF
.	TRBV9	.	TRBJ2-7	TGTGCCAGCAGCACCAGTTACTACAATGAGCAGTACTTC	CASSTSYYNEQYF
few	TRBV4-3	.	TRBJ2-3	TGCGCCAGCAGCCAAGATTCCACCACAGATACGCAGTATTTT	CASSQDSTTDTQYF
few	TRBV6-6	.	TRBJ2-6	TGTGCCAGCAGCCTCCTCGGGGGTGGTGGGGCCAACGTCCTGACTTTC	CASSLLGGGGANVLTF
.	TRBV7-2	.	TRBJ2-1	TGTGCCAGCAGCTTAGCTGGGATAAGGGAGCAGTTCTTC	CASSLAGIREQFF
few	TRBV20-1	.	TRBJ1-1	TGCAGTGCTACGGGACTCTTCGGGACTGAAGCTTTCTTT	CSATGLFGTEAFF
few	TRBV5-1	.	TRBJ1-1	TGCGCCAGCAGCGCCGGGGGCCTCACTGAAGCTTTCTTT	CASSAGGLTEAFF
.	TRBV20-1	.	TRBJ2-3	TGCAGTGCAACCGGAACAAGGGGATGGGGCACAGATACGCAGTATTTT	CSATGTRGWGTDTQYF